Sequencing of this T cell receptor (beta chain) was carried out in a study of cytomegalovirus exposure and HLA in healthy donors. General study findings and limits: Analysis performed later showed TCR beta chains linked to HLA being more clonally expanded than equally common others. According to reports, the classifier identified cytomegalovirus status with high specificity and sensitivity. A previous analysis found most TCR beta V segments productive roughly 90% or roughly 30% of the time.

This CDR3 comprises 11 residues. Trimming cost V 5 bases and J 9 bases, with 11 bases left between them. CDR1 is DFQATT, CDR2 SNEGSKA, per germline (reference sequence). The donors (healthy individuals) were bone marrow donors. As concerns this clone: Its antigen remains unknown.

With 60 Vbeta and 13 Jbeta primers, the PCR was carried out. Data came from immunoSEQ multiplex PCR; TCRdb stores just in-frame clones and leaves some out. This sample contains roughly 41,000 clones. The sequenced sample consisted of PBMCs. This TCR derives from a woman aged 40 to 50 in good health and CMV-seronegative. The V call is TRBV20-1, the J call TRBJ2-1; possible D gene TRBD2, 6 bases. CDR3 protein: CSALRGIEQFF. As DNA, the CDR3 is TGCAGTGCTCTTCGGGGGATTGAGCAGTTCTTC.